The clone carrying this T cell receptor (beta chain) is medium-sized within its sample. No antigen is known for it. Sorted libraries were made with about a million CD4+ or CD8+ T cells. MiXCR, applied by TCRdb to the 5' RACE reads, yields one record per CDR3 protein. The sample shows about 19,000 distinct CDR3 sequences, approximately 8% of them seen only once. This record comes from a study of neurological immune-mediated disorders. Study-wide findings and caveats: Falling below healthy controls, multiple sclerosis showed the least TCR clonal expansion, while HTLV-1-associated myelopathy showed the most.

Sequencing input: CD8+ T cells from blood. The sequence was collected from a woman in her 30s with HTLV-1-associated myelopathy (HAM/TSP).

The CDR3: CASSSEGAGNTEAFF. The CDR3 DNA follows: TGCGCCAGCAGCTCGGAAGGAGCCGGGAACACTGAAGCTTTCTTT. The chain is built from TRBV5-1 and TRBJ1-1; D is uncertain. Between the trimmed V and J ends, which lost 3 bases and 1 base, there was a span of 13 bases. Germline values: CDR1 SGHRS, CDR2 YFSETQ. The CDR3 spans 15 residues.